The 8 T cell receptor beta chains listed next were all sequenced from one sample in a study of shared clonotypes between healthy human individuals. Naive CD8 cells, CD45RO-negative and positively selected for CCR7, excluded terminally differentiated effector memory CD45RA+ cells. TCRdb keeps only in-frame clones here, not all; method: immunoSEQ multiplex PCR. Of millions of clones listed, about 95% are singletons. The sequenced material came from naive CD8+ T cells sorted from blood. Receptors originate from a man aged 18 to 29 in good health.

The chain links TRBV30 to TRBJ2-7; the match to TRBD1 covers 8 bases. This CDR3 comprises 13 residues. Germline values: CDR1 GTSNPN, CDR2 SVGIG (reference sequence). Losses at the gene ends were 4 bases for V and 5 bases for J; bases not matched to a gene: 7. The CDR3 loop reads CAWTTTGDDEQYF. The CDR3 nucleotides read TGTGCCTGGACTACGACAGGGGATGACGAGCAGTACTTC.

The chain carries TRBV2 and TRBJ1-1; the D gene is possibly TRBD1 (5 bases). Germline values: CDR1 SNHLY, CDR2 FYNNEI. Trimming removed 4 bases at V and 1 base at J, with 10 bases between. The CDR3 extends over 14 amino acids. The CDR3 DNA is TGTGCCAGCAGTGCCGGGACGGCGAACACTGAAGCTTTCTTT. Translation gives CASSAGTANTEAFF.

The V gene is TRBV20-1, the J gene TRBJ2-1, with D uncertain. The V gene's germline CDR1 is DFQATT and CDR2 SNEGSKA (reference sequence). CDR3 length equals 11 residues. V lost 3 bases, J lost 8 bases, and 8 bases lay in between. In DNA, the CDR3 is TGCAGTGCTAGGATTGCCGATGAGCAGTTCTTC. Translation gives CSARIADEQFF.

The rearrangement uses TRBV9 and TRBJ2-5; 10 bases are shared with TRBD1. V shed 5 bases, J shed 5 bases, and the junction held 12 bases outside the gene matches. CDR1 SGDLS and CDR2 YYNGEE come from the germline V gene. CDR3 size: 16 residues. The chain's CDR3 is CASSTPGQGISETQYF. The CDR3 DNA reads as TGTGCCAGCAGTACACCGGGACAGGGGATTTCGGAGACCCAGTACTTC.

The genes are TRBV2 and TRBJ2-3, with 8 positions matching TRBD1. The CDR3 is made up of 12 amino acids. Germline V gene data show CDR1 as SNHLY and CDR2 as FYNNEI. After removal of 6 bases from V and 6 bases from J, the junction contained 2 bases not matched to a gene. The CDR3 here is CASSDRGDTQYF. CDR3 DNA sequence: TGTGCCAGCAGCGACAGGGGCGATACGCAGTATTTT. The full variable domain, in which reference TRBV2 and TRBJ2-3 provide the parts outside the CDR3, is EPEVTQTPSHQVTQMGQEVILRCVPISNHLYFYWYRQILGQKVEFLVSFYNNEISEKSEIFDDQFSVERPDGSNFTLKIRSTKLEDSAMYFCASSDRGDTQYFGPGTRLTVL.

As to this clone: Other DNA sequences from this sample encode an identical CDR3 as well. This chain uses TRBV20-1 with TRBJ2-7; D not resolved. CDR3 length: 11 residues. V shed 1 base and J shed 3 bases, with 4 bases lying between them. Germline loops: CDR1 DFQATT, CDR2 SNEGSKA (reference sequence). The DNA of the CDR3 is TGCAGTGCTAGAGTGGGCTACGAGCAGTACTTC. This translates into CSARVGYEQYF.

The rearrangement uses TRBV2 and TRBJ2-3; D unresolved. The CDR3 extends over 15 amino acids. The germline V gene has CDR1 SNHLY and CDR2 FYNNEI. V lost 7 bases to trimming and J lost 4 bases, with 18 bases between them. The CDR3 bases are TGTGCCAGCAACGCGCCCCTAGGGTTGGCAGATACGCAGTATTTT. This encodes CASNAPLGLADTQYF.

The chain combines TRBV4-2 with TRBJ2-7, with D possibly being TRBD1 (6 bases). Trimming pared 1 base from V and 5 bases from J, leaving 15 bases between. Germline CDR1 and CDR2: LGHNA and YNFKEQ. The CDR3 is 15 residues long. This chain's CDR3 is CASSQVSGAFDEQYF. For the CDR3, the DNA is TGTGCCAGCAGCCAAGTATCAGGGGCCTTCGACGAGCAGTACTTC.